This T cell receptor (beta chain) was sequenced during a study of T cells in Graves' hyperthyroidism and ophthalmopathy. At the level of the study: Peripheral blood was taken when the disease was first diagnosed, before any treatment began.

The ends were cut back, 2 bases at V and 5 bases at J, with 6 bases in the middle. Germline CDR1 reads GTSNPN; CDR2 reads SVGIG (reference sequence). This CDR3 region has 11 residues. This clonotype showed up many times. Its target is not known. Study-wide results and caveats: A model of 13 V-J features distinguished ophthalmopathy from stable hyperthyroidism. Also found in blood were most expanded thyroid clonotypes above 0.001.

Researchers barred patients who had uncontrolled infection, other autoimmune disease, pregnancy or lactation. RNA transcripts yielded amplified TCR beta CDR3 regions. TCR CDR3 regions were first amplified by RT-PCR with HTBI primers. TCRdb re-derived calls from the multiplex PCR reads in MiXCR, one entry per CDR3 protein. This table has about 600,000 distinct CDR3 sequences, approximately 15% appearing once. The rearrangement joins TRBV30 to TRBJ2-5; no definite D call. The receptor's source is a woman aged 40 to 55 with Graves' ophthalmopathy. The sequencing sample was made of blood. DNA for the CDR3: TGTGCCTGGAGTACAAGGGAGACCCAGTACTTC. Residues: CAWSTRETQYF.